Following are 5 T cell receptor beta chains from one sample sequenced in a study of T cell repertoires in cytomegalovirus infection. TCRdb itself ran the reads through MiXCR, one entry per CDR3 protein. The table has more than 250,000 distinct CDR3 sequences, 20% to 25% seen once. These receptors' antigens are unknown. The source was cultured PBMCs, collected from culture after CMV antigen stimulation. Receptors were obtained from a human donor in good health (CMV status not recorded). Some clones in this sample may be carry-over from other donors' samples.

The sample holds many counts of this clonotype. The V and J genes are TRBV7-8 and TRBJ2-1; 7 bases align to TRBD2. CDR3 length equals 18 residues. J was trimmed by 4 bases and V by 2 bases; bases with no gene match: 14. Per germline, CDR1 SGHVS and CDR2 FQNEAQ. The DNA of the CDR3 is TGTGCCAGCAGCTTAATAACTGGTAGCGCTAGCGGATACAATGAGCAGTTCTTC. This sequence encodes CASSLITGSASGYNEQFF. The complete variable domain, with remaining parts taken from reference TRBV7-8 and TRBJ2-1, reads GAGVSQSPRYKVAKRGQDVALRCDPISGHVSLFWYQQALGQGPEFLTYFQNEAQLDKSGLPSDRFFAERPEGSVSTLKIQRTQQEDSAVYLCASSLITGSASGYNEQFFGPGTRLTVL.

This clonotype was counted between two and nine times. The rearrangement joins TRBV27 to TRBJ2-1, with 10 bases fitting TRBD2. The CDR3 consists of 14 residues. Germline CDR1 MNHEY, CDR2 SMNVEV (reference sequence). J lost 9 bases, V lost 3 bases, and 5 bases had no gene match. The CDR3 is CASSFASGGTEQFF. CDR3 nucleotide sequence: TGTGCCAGCAGTTTCGCTAGCGGGGGTACTGAGCAGTTCTTC.

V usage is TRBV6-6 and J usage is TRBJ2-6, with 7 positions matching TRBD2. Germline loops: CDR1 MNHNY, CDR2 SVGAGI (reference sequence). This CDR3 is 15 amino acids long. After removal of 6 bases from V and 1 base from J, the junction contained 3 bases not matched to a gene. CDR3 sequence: CASRRLASGANVLTF. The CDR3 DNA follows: TGTGCCAGCAGGCGACTAGCTTCTGGGGCCAACGTCCTGACTTTC.

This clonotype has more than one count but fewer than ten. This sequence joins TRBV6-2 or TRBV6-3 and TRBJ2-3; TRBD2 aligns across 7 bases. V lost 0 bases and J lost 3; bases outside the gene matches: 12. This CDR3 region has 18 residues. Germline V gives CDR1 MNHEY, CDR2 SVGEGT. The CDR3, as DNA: TGTGCCAGCAGTTACTCGATGTCTAGCGGAGGAGGAACAGATACGCAGTATTTT. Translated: CASSYSMSSGGGTDTQYF.

This CDR3 reads CASSRAGQGAFFEAFF. In DNA form, the CDR3 reads TGTGCCAGCAGTCGAGCTGGACAGGGGGCTTTTTTTGAAGCTTTCTTT. V and J are TRBV6-5 and TRBJ1-1, with 11 bases matching TRBD1. The CDR3 is made up of 16 amino acids. Germline-derived CDR1 and CDR2 are MNHEY and SVGAGI. The V segment lost 5 bases and the J segment 7 bases; nucleotides outside the gene matches: 12.